This is a list of T cell receptor beta chains from one sample in a study of human T cells and chemical hapten exposure. TCRdb ran MiXCR on the RACE reads and lists one entry per CDR3 protein. The data show 150,000 to 200,000 distinct CDR3 sequences, almost 30% seen once. The sample here was whole blood, taken in connection with sensitization to the hapten diphenylcyclopropenone (DPC). These receptors all come from a woman aged 25 to 45 with alopecia areata. Some clones in this sample may be carry-over from other donors' samples. The CDR3 runs from the conserved cysteine through the conserved F or W. Fields, in order: clone size, D gene, J gene, V gene, CDR3 DNA, CDR3 protein. D genes are given only for firm matches. Part of the rows lack a size; the others show once, few, many or a class for expanded clones.

abundance: many; d_gene: .; j_gene: TRBJ1-3; v_gene: TRBV30; CDR3nt: TGTGCCTGGAGTACCTCTGGAAACACCATATATTTT; CDR3aa: CAWSTSGNTIYF
abundance: .; d_gene: .; j_gene: TRBJ1-4; v_gene: TRBV29-1; CDR3nt: TGCAGCGTTGTGGAGGGGGTGGTAGATGAAAAACTGTTTTTT; CDR3aa: CSVVEGVVDEKLFF
abundance: .; d_gene: TRBD2; j_gene: TRBJ2-5; v_gene: TRBV4-2; CDR3nt: TGTGCCAGCAGCCAACAGGATCTAGCGGGAGCTGAGACCCAGTACTTC; CDR3aa: CASSQQDLAGAETQYF
abundance: .; d_gene: .; j_gene: TRBJ1-2; v_gene: TRBV7-3; CDR3nt: TGTGCCAGCAGCCAAAGCGGGATCTATGGCTACACCTTC; CDR3aa: CASSQSGIYGYTF
abundance: .; d_gene: .; j_gene: TRBJ2-3; v_gene: TRBV20-1; CDR3nt: TGCAGTGCTAGAGTCAGCGATACGCAGTATTTT; CDR3aa: CSARVSDTQYF
abundance: few; d_gene: TRBD1; j_gene: TRBJ2-5; v_gene: TRBV29-1; CDR3nt: TGCAGCGCCCGACAGGGCCCAGAGACCCAGTACTTC; CDR3aa: CSARQGPETQYF
abundance: .; d_gene: .; j_gene: TRBJ1-1; v_gene: TRBV6-5; CDR3nt: TGTGCCAGCAGTTACATGGAGGTCGCTGAAGCTTTCTTT; CDR3aa: CASSYMEVAEAFF
abundance: .; d_gene: .; j_gene: TRBJ2-7; v_gene: TRBV11-2; CDR3nt: TGTGCCAGCAGCTCCCCCCGGCCACAACGGGACTACGAGCAGTACTTC; CDR3aa: CASSSPRPQRDYEQYF
abundance: .; d_gene: .; j_gene: TRBJ2-5; v_gene: TRBV9; CDR3nt: TGTGCCAGCAGCGTAGAGGCGACGGCGGAGACCCAGTACTTC; CDR3aa: CASSVEATAETQYF
abundance: .; d_gene: .; j_gene: TRBJ1-2; v_gene: TRBV28; CDR3nt: TGTGCCAGCAGTTTAGCACCGGTTAACTATGGCTACACCTTC; CDR3aa: CASSLAPVNYGYTF
abundance: .; d_gene: TRBD2; j_gene: TRBJ2-3; v_gene: TRBV29-1; CDR3nt: TGCAGCGTTGCAGGTGGGCGGGGGTCAGATACGCAGTATTTT; CDR3aa: CSVAGGRGSDTQYF
abundance: .; d_gene: .; j_gene: TRBJ2-7; v_gene: TRBV5-1; CDR3nt: TGCGCCAGCAGCTCCACAGGGATGAACGAGCAGTACTTC; CDR3aa: CASSSTGMNEQYF
abundance: few; d_gene: .; j_gene: TRBJ1-3; v_gene: TRBV29-1; CDR3nt: TGCAGCGTTGGCCATGACGGCTCTGGAAACACCATATATTTT; CDR3aa: CSVGHDGSGNTIYF
abundance: few; d_gene: .; j_gene: TRBJ2-2; v_gene: TRBV7-3; CDR3nt: TGTGCCAGCAGCTTGGAGGCCGGGGAGCTGTTTTTT; CDR3aa: CASSLEAGELFF
abundance: .; d_gene: .; j_gene: TRBJ1-3; v_gene: TRBV4-1; CDR3nt: TGCGCCAGCAGCCAAGATGCGGGGCAGGGACCGCTCTCTGGAAACACCATATATTTT; CDR3aa: CASSQDAGQGPLSGNTIYF
abundance: .; d_gene: TRBD1; j_gene: TRBJ2-1; v_gene: TRBV7-2; CDR3nt: TGTGCCAGCAGCCTTTCGACAGGGAACCAGGGCAATGAGCAGTTCTTC; CDR3aa: CASSLSTGNQGNEQFF
abundance: few; d_gene: .; j_gene: TRBJ1-6; v_gene: TRBV20-1; CDR3nt: TGCAGTGCCCGGACCCCTCAGTATAATTCACCCCTCCACTTT; CDR3aa: CSARTPQYNSPLHF
abundance: .; d_gene: TRBD2; j_gene: TRBJ2-3; v_gene: TRBV3-1; CDR3nt: TGTGCCAGCAGCCAAGGTGATAGCGGGGGGGCCAGGTCGTATTTT; CDR3aa: CASSQGDSGGARSYF
abundance: .; d_gene: .; j_gene: TRBJ2-3; v_gene: TRBV5-1; CDR3nt: TGCGCCAGCAGCCGTTCTGTCGGAGATACGCAGTATTTT; CDR3aa: CASSRSVGDTQYF
abundance: .; d_gene: .; j_gene: TRBJ2-1; v_gene: TRBV28; CDR3nt: TGTGCCAGCAGTACTGCGGGGAGCTCCTACAATGAGCAGTTCTTC; CDR3aa: CASSTAGSSYNEQFF
abundance: many; d_gene: .; j_gene: TRBJ2-7; v_gene: TRBV5-1; CDR3nt: TGCGCCAGCAGCTTTGAGGGCTCGGACTACGAGCAGTACTTC; CDR3aa: CASSFEGSDYEQYF
abundance: few; d_gene: .; j_gene: TRBJ2-3; v_gene: TRBV20-1; CDR3nt: TGCAGTGCTGGGACTGGCACAGATACGCAGTATTTT; CDR3aa: CSAGTGTDTQYF
abundance: few; d_gene: TRBD2; j_gene: TRBJ2-5; v_gene: TRBV12-3/TRBV12-4; CDR3nt: TGTGCCAGCAGTTTGTCTGGGCTAGCGGGACATGAGACCCAGTACTTC; CDR3aa: CASSLSGLAGHETQYF
abundance: once; d_gene: TRBD2; j_gene: TRBJ2-1; v_gene: TRBV28; CDR3nt: TGTGCCAGCTACGGGGGGGGGAGGCGTGGATACAATGAGCAGTTCTTC; CDR3aa: CASYGGGRRGYNEQFF
abundance: few; d_gene: .; j_gene: TRBJ2-3; v_gene: TRBV24-1; CDR3nt: TGTGCCACCAGTGAGGGGCGAGTGTTGGGAGATACGCAGTATTTT; CDR3aa: CATSEGRVLGDTQYF
abundance: few; d_gene: TRBD1; j_gene: TRBJ1-2; v_gene: TRBV29-1; CDR3nt: TGCAGCGCCCGACAGGGAGGTTATGGCTACACCTTC; CDR3aa: CSARQGGYGYTF
abundance: .; d_gene: .; j_gene: TRBJ2-5; v_gene: TRBV2; CDR3nt: TGTGCCAGCAGCCGACAGAAGGTGCACTTC; CDR3aa: CASSRQKVHF
abundance: .; d_gene: .; j_gene: TRBJ2-2; v_gene: TRBV7-2; CDR3nt: TGTGCCAGCAGCACACTAGCTTTGGCCGGGGAGCTGTTTTTT; CDR3aa: CASSTLALAGELFF
abundance: .; d_gene: .; j_gene: TRBJ1-1; v_gene: TRBV18; CDR3nt: TGTGCCAGCTCAGCCGTTCGAGGTCGGGCCGGGGACACTGAAGCTTTCTTT; CDR3aa: CASSAVRGRAGDTEAFF
abundance: .; d_gene: TRBD2; j_gene: TRBJ2-1; v_gene: TRBV5-4; CDR3nt: TGTGCCAGCAGCTCCAGACTAGCGGGAGGTGGCAATGAGCAGTTCTTC; CDR3aa: CASSSRLAGGGNEQFF
abundance: few; d_gene: TRBD2; j_gene: TRBJ2-1; v_gene: TRBV6-5; CDR3nt: TGTGCCAGCAGTCCGGGACTAGCGGGAGTTCCCTTCTCCTACAATGAGCAGTTCTTC; CDR3aa: CASSPGLAGVPFSYNEQFF
abundance: .; d_gene: .; j_gene: TRBJ2-1; v_gene: TRBV11-1; CDR3nt: TGTGCCAGCAGCTTAGAGCCGCGGGGCGAGTTGCATGAGCAGTTCTTC; CDR3aa: CASSLEPRGELHEQFF
abundance: few; d_gene: .; j_gene: TRBJ2-7; v_gene: TRBV5-4; CDR3nt: TGTGCCAGCGGAAGGGACCCGAGCTCCTACGAGCAGTACTTC; CDR3aa: CASGRDPSSYEQYF
abundance: few; d_gene: TRBD1; j_gene: TRBJ1-6; v_gene: TRBV3-1; CDR3nt: TGTGCCAGCAGCCAAGGACAGGGTGGAAATTCACCCCTCCACTTT; CDR3aa: CASSQGQGGNSPLHF
abundance: .; d_gene: .; j_gene: TRBJ1-1; v_gene: TRBV4-1; CDR3nt: TGCGCCAGCAGCCAAGTACCAGGGCCGAACACTGAAGCTTTCTTT; CDR3aa: CASSQVPGPNTEAFF
abundance: few; d_gene: TRBD1; j_gene: TRBJ1-2; v_gene: TRBV6-6; CDR3nt: TGTGCCAGCAGGAGGACAGGGGTACTTAACTATGGCTACACCTTC; CDR3aa: CASRRTGVLNYGYTF
abundance: many; d_gene: .; j_gene: TRBJ2-7; v_gene: TRBV3-1; CDR3nt: TGTGCCAGCGGAGACAGTGCTTACGAGCAGTACTTC; CDR3aa: CASGDSAYEQYF
abundance: .; d_gene: TRBD1; j_gene: TRBJ2-6; v_gene: TRBV5-1; CDR3nt: TGCGCCAGCGGGGGACAGAACTCTGGGGCCAACGTCCTGACTTTC; CDR3aa: CASGGQNSGANVLTF
abundance: few; d_gene: TRBD1; j_gene: TRBJ2-3; v_gene: TRBV28; CDR3nt: TGTGCCAGCAGTCCCCCGGGACAGGGGGTCCCAAGCACAGATACGCAGTATTTT; CDR3aa: CASSPPGQGVPSTDTQYF
abundance: few; d_gene: TRBD2; j_gene: TRBJ2-1; v_gene: TRBV20-1; CDR3nt: TGCAGTGCTAGGACAGCGGGGGGGCCTCGGAATGAGCAGTTCTTC; CDR3aa: CSARTAGGPRNEQFF
abundance: .; d_gene: .; j_gene: TRBJ2-3; v_gene: TRBV28; CDR3nt: TGTGCCAGCAGTTTACCCACAGGGTTTAGGGGCACAGATACGCAGTATTTT; CDR3aa: CASSLPTGFRGTDTQYF
abundance: .; d_gene: .; j_gene: TRBJ2-7; v_gene: TRBV28; CDR3nt: TGTGCCAGCAGCCTCCCATTGGGCAGCTCCTACGAGCGGTACTTC; CDR3aa: CASSLPLGSSYERYF
abundance: few; d_gene: .; j_gene: TRBJ1-1; v_gene: TRBV9; CDR3nt: TGTGCCAGCAGCGTAGGGGCAGACCCGAACACTGAAGCTTTCTTT; CDR3aa: CASSVGADPNTEAFF